These T cell receptor beta chains were read from a single sample in a study of blood T cells in healthy people across ages. TCRdb independently ran MiXCR on the 5' RACE reads; one entry per CDR3 protein. The sample consists of some 1.5 million distinct CDR3 sequences, 35% to 45% of them appearing once. The sequencing input was blood. These receptors all stem from a woman under 30 in good health. CDR3s include the opening cysteine and the closing phenylalanine or tryptophan. The order of the fields is J gene, clone size, D gene, V gene, CDR3 protein, CDR3 DNA. The D gene is left open where the match is weak. Where a row states a size, it is once, few, many or the class of an expanded clone; other rows omit it.

>TRBJ1-4|NA|NA|TRBV20-1
CSAPRAGDPNEKLFF
TGCAGTGCGCCCCGGGCAGGGGATCCTAATGAAAAACTGTTTTTT
>TRBJ1-2|many|NA|TRBV6-5
CASSYSTAGPVGGYTF
TGTGCCAGCAGTTACTCGACAGCGGGTCCAGTGGGTGGCTACACCTTC
>TRBJ1-1|NA|TRBD1|TRBV7-9
CASRGQANTEAFF
TGTGCCAGCAGGGGACAGGCGAACACTGAAGCTTTCTTT
>TRBJ2-1|NA|TRBD2|TRBV29-1
CSVERFSGSIYNEQFF
TGCAGCGTTGAGCGGTTTAGCGGGAGTATCTACAATGAGCAGTTCTTC
>TRBJ2-3|NA|NA|TRBV11-3
CASSSRSPLVTGSTDTQYF
TGTGCCAGCAGCTCCAGAAGCCCTTTGGTCACAGGCAGCACAGATACGCAGTATTTT
>TRBJ2-7|few|TRBD1|TRBV28
CASSPLDRDGYEQYF
TGTGCCAGCAGTCCACTCGACAGGGATGGCTACGAGCAGTACTTC
>TRBJ2-2|NA|NA|TRBV13
CASSFGGLNTGELFF
TGTGCCAGCAGCTTCGGCGGATTAAACACCGGGGAGCTGTTTTTT
>TRBJ1-1|NA|NA|TRBV28
CASSFFKGFNTEAFF
TGTGCCAGCAGTTTTTTCAAGGGTTTTAACACTGAAGCTTTCTTT
>TRBJ2-5|few|NA|TRBV29-1
CSVAGNDGQYF
TGCAGCGTTGCCGGGAATGACGGGCAGTACTTC
>TRBJ2-1|NA|TRBD1|TRBV10-3
CAISESRQGYYNEQFF
TGTGCCATCAGTGAGTCTAGACAGGGGTACTACAATGAGCAGTTCTTC
>TRBJ1-1|once|TRBD1|TRBV10-2
CASSDRGLTEAFF
TGCGCCAGCTCAGACAGGGGGCTGACTGAAGCTTTCTTT
>TRBJ2-3|few|NA|TRBV7-2
CASSSSQFRVADTQYF
TGTGCCAGCAGCTCCAGCCAGTTCAGGGTTGCAGATACGCAGTATTTT
>TRBJ1-1|NA|TRBD1|TRBV6-6
CASRIQGPPEAFF
TGTGCCAGCAGGATACAGGGGCCCCCTGAAGCTTTCTTT
>TRBJ2-5|NA|NA|TRBV7-2
CASSVRRFETQYF
TGTGCCAGCAGCGTACGTCGGTTTGAGACCCAGTACTTC
>TRBJ1-2|NA|TRBD1|TRBV9
CASSPGDSRLYNYGYTF
TGTGCCAGCAGCCCCGGGGACAGCCGGTTATATAACTATGGCTACACCTTC
>TRBJ2-1|NA|TRBD1|TRBV29-1
CSVQEGDRLYNEQFF
TGCAGCGTTCAGGAGGGGGACAGGCTCTACAATGAGCAGTTCTTC
>TRBJ1-6|few|NA|TRBV6-5
CASSYVTGPLSLKSSYNSPLHF
TGTGCCAGCAGTTACGTGACAGGACCTCTATCTCTCAAAAGCTCCTATAATTCACCCCTCCACTTT
>TRBJ2-3|NA|NA|TRBV12-3/TRBV12-4
CASTPQRGDTQYF
TGTGCCAGCACCCCCCAGCGCGGAGATACGCAGTATTTT
>TRBJ2-3|NA|NA|TRBV25-1
CASSVLALGDTQYF
TGTGCCAGCAGTGTCTTAGCTCTGGGGGATACGCAGTATTTT
>TRBJ1-5|NA|TRBD1|TRBV29-1
CSARKGGVNQPQHF
TGCAGCGCTCGGAAAGGGGGCGTCAATCAGCCCCAGCATTTT
>TRBJ2-5|NA|NA|TRBV29-1
CSVEGSDTVLGETQYF
TGCAGCGTTGAAGGAAGTGATACAGTCCTCGGGGAGACCCAGTACTTC
>TRBJ2-1|NA|TRBD2|TRBV12-3/TRBV12-4
CASSRSGMISYNEQFF
TGTGCCAGCAGCCGTAGCGGGATGATCTCCTACAATGAGCAGTTCTTC
>TRBJ1-2|NA|NA|TRBV29-1
CSVDRQGGGYTF
TGCAGCGTTGACCGTCAGGGCGGTGGCTACACCTTC
>TRBJ1-1|NA|NA|TRBV20-1
CSARPRQEKNTEAFF
TGCAGTGCTAGACCCAGACAGGAGAAGAACACTGAAGCTTTCTTT
>TRBJ1-2|NA|NA|TRBV12-3/TRBV12-4
CASSQGTTGYTF
TGTGCCAGCAGTCAGGGGACAACCGGCTACACCTTC
>TRBJ2-3|few|TRBD2|TRBV2
CASRGLDRTDTQYF
TGTGCCAGCAGGGGACTAGATCGCACAGATACGCAGTATTTT
>TRBJ1-2|NA|TRBD1|TRBV5-4
CASSSTGQGFYGYTF
TGTGCCAGCAGCTCCACGGGACAGGGGTTTTATGGCTACACCTTC
>TRBJ2-7|NA|NA|TRBV7-6
CAGSLDGVPSYEQYF
TGTGCCGGCAGCTTAGATGGGGTTCCCTCCTACGAGCAGTACTTC
>TRBJ2-7|NA|TRBD1|TRBV6-1
CASRLQGNSYEQYF
TGTGCCAGCAGACTACAGGGGAACTCCTACGAGCAGTACTTC
>TRBJ1-1|NA|NA|TRBV5-1
CASSLIVGTEAFF
TGCGCCAGCAGCTTGATAGTCGGCACTGAAGCTTTCTTT
>TRBJ1-1|NA|NA|TRBV6-2/TRBV6-3
CASSYMGAKAFF
TGTGCCAGCAGTTACATGGGGGCGAAAGCTTTCTTT
>TRBJ2-7|NA|NA|TRBV29-1
CSVEEGRGRYEQYF
TGCAGCGTTGAAGAAGGAAGAGGTCGATACGAGCAGTACTTC
>TRBJ1-1|NA|NA|TRBV29-1
CSDNPGINTEAFF
TGCAGCGATAACCCAGGGATTAACACTGAAGCTTTCTTT
>TRBJ1-2|many|TRBD1|TRBV7-2
CASSLQGDNYGYTF
TGTGCCAGCAGCTTACAGGGGGATAACTATGGCTACACCTTC
>TRBJ2-7|many|NA|TRBV29-1
CSVATGTYEQYF
TGCAGCGTTGCAACAGGGACCTACGAGCAGTACTTC
>TRBJ2-5|NA|NA|TRBV5-1
CASTHYGEIDHNEQYF
TGCGCCAGCACTCACTACGGGGAGATCGACCACAATGAGCAGTACTTC
>TRBJ2-7|NA|TRBD1|TRBV4-3
CASSQASDRAYEQYF
TGCGCCAGCAGCCAAGCCTCAGACAGGGCCTACGAGCAGTACTTC
>TRBJ2-7|NA|TRBD2|TRBV5-6
CASSLKGTSINEQYF
TGTGCCAGCAGCTTGAAGGGGACTAGCATTAACGAGCAGTACTTC
>TRBJ1-1|NA|TRBD1|TRBV6-6
CASSYGIDRGTNTEAFF
TGTGCCAGCAGTTATGGCATTGACAGGGGGACGAACACTGAAGCTTTCTTT
>TRBJ2-1|once|NA|TRBV7-9
CASSSPNTASNEQFF
TGTGCCAGCAGCTCACCAAATACAGCATCCAATGAGCAGTTCTTC
>TRBJ2-7|few|NA|TRBV9
CASSAGTGLGEQYF
TGTGCCAGCAGCGCCGGGACGGGGTTGGGCGAGCAGTACTTC
>TRBJ1-1|NA|TRBD1|TRBV6-1
CASTQGGGFMNTEAFF
TGTGCCAGCACCCAGGGGGGCGGATTTATGAACACTGAAGCTTTCTTT
>TRBJ2-7|NA|NA|TRBV4-1
CASSQNTIGEQYF
TGCGCCAGCAGCCAAAACACCATTGGCGAGCAGTACTTC
>TRBJ2-7|few|TRBD1|TRBV6-2/TRBV6-3
CASRSTSTGQSSYEQYF
TGTGCCAGCAGATCGACCTCGACGGGACAGAGCTCCTACGAGCAGTACTTC
>TRBJ2-2|NA|NA|TRBV29-1
CSGWGQNTGELFF
TGCAGCGGTTGGGGACAGAACACCGGGGAGCTGTTTTTT
>TRBJ2-7|NA|TRBD2|TRBV11-1
CASSPERLAGVEEQYF
TGTGCCAGCAGCCCCGAACGACTAGCGGGAGTGGAGGAGCAGTACTTC
>TRBJ2-3|NA|NA|TRBV12-3/TRBV12-4
CASNDRDTVSTDMQYF
TGTGCCAGCAACGACCGGGACACAGTGAGCACAGATATGCAATATTTT
>TRBJ1-1|NA|NA|TRBV20-1
CSARGDIQNTEAFF
TGCAGTGCTAGAGGGGACATCCAAAACACTGAAGCTTTCTTT
>TRBJ1-1|NA|NA|TRBV5-6
CASSLRPEEAFF
TGTGCCAGCAGCTTGAGGCCAGAAGAAGCTTTCTTT
>TRBJ2-1|NA|NA|TRBV7-9
CASSLGQGMLAGDNEQFF
TGTGCCAGCAGCCTCGGACAGGGGATGTTAGCGGGGGACAATGAGCAGTTCTTC
>TRBJ2-7|few|NA|TRBV11-2
CASSEQWARYEQYF
TGTGCCAGCAGCGAGCAGTGGGCCAGATACGAGCAGTACTTC
>TRBJ2-3|few|NA|TRBV4-3
CASSLEGRETDTQYF
TGCGCCAGCAGTCTGGAGGGACGGGAAACAGATACGCAGTATTTT
>TRBJ2-1|few|TRBD2|TRBV20-1
CSARTSYSNEQFF
TGCAGTGCTAGGACTAGCTATAGCAATGAGCAGTTCTTC